A single T cell receptor beta chain is shown here with its context. Antigen specificity is unknown. Treatment meaning: roughly 20 received Ad26.COV2.S at low or high dose, single or two shots; several received placebo; per-sample allocation not given. Each sample was drawn 63 days after the first injection (of vaccine or placebo). TCRdb keeps only in-frame clones here, not all; method: immunoSEQ multiplex PCR. This sample has hundreds of thousands of clones, with 89% found just once. The sample comes from a study of Ad26.COV2.S vaccination and SARS-CoV-2 variants. About the research overall: Recipients of Ad26.COV2.S got it intramuscularly, once or twice 56 days apart.

Germline CDR1 is LGHDT and CDR2 is YNNKEL (reference sequence). The CDR3 extends over 12 amino acids. Trimming removed 6 bases from V and 9 bases from J, with 12 bases in between. Study-wide points: Analytic work on TCR breadth and depth might have understated the full extent of total T cell responses.

The source was peripheral blood, collected in a trial of Ad26.COV2.S vaccine versus placebo. The receptor comes from a person aged 18 to 65 who received the Ad26.COV2.S COVID-19 vaccine or a placebo. This sequence joins TRBV3-1 (or the pseudogene TRBV3-2) and TRBJ2-1; TRBD1 is a possible D gene (5 bases). CDR3: CASSAQGREQFF. The DNA for the CDR3 is TGTGCCAGCAGTGCGCAGGGCCGTGAGCAGTTCTTC.